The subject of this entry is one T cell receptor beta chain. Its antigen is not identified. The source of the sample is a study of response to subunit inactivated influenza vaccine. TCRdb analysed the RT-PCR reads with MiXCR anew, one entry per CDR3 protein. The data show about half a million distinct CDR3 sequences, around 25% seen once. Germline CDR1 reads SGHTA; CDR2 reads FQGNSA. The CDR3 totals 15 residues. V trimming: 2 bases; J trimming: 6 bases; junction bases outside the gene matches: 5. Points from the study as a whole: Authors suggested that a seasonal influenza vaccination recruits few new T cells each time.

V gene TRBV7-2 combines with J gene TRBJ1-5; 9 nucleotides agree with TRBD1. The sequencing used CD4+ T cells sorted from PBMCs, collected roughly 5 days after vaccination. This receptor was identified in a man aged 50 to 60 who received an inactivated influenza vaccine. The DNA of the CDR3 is TGTGCCAGCAGCTTAAGTGGGACAGGGACTCAGCCCCAGCATTTT. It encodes CASSLSGTGTQPQHF.